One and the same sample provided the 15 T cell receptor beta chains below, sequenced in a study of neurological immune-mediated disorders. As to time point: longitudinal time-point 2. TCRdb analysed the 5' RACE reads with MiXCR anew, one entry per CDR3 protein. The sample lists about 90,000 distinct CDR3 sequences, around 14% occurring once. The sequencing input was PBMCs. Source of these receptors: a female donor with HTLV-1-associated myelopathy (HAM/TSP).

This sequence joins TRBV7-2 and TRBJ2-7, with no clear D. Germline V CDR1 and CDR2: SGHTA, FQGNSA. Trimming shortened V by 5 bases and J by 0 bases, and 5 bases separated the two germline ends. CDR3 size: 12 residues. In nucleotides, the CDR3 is TGTGCCAGCAGCGATAGCTCCTACGAGCAGTACTTC. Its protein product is CASSDSSYEQYF.

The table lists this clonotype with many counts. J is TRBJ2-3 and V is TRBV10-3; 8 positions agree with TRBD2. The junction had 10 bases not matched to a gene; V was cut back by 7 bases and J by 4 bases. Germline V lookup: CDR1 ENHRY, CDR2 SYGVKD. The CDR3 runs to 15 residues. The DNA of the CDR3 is TGTGCCATCAATCCGGGGGGGGCTGGCGCAGATACGCAGTATTTT. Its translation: CAINPGGAGADTQYF.

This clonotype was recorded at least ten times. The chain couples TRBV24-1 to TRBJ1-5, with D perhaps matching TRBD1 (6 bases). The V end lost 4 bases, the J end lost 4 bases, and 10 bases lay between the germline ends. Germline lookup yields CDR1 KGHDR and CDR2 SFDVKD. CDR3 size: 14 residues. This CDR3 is CATSDPGENQPQHF. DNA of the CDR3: TGTGCCACCAGTGACCCAGGGGAAAATCAGCCCCAGCATTTT.

CDR3 in amino acids: CATSVTPQTLTYKKYF. DNA for the CDR3: TGTGCCACCAGTGTGACACCACAAACGCTAACCTACAAGAAGTACTTC. The chain has TRBV24-1 and TRBJ2-7, with unresolved D. Trimming shortened V by 5 bases and J by 11 bases, and 27 bases separated the two germline ends. Germline CDR1 is KGHDR and CDR2 is SFDVKD. The CDR3 runs to 16 residues.

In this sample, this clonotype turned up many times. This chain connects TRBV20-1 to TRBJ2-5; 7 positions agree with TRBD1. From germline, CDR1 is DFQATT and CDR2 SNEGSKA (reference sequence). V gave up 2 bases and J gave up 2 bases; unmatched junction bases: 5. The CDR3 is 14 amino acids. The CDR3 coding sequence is TGCAGTGCTAGACCCCGGACAGGACAAGAGACCCAGTACTTC. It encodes CSARPRTGQETQYF.

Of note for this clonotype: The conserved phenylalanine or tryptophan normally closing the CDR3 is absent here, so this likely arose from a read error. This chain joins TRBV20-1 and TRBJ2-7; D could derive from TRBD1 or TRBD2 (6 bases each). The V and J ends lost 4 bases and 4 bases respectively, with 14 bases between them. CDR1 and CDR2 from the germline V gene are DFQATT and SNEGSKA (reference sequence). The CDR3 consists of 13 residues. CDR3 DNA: TGCAGTGCTAAGAGGGGGGTCGGGTACGAGCAGTACATC. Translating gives CSAKRGVGYEQYI.

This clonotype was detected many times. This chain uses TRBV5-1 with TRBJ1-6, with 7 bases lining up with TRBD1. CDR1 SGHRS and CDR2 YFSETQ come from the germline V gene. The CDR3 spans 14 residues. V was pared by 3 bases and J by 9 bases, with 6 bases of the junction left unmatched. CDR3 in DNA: TGCGCCAGCAGCTGGACAGGAGGAAGTTCACCCCTCCACTTT. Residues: CASSWTGGSSPLHF. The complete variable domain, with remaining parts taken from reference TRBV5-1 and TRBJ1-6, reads KAGVTQTPRYLIKTRGQQVTLSCSPISGHRSVSWYQQTPGQGLQFLFEYFSETQRNKGNFPGRFSGRQFSNSRSEMNVSTLELGDSALYLCASSWTGGSSPLHFGNGTRLTVT.

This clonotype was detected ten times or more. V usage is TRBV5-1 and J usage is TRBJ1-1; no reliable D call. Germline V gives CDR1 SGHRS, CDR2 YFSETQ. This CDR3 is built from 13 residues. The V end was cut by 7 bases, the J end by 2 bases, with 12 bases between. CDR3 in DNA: TGCGCCAGCCGTGGCTTGGGAAACACTGAAGCTTTCTTT. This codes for CASRGLGNTEAFF.

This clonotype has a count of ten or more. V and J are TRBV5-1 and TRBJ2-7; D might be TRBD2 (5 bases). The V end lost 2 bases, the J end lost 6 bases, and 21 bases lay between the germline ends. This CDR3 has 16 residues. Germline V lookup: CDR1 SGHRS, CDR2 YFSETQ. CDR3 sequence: CASSFFIGGEVGEQYF. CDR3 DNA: TGCGCCAGCAGCTTTTTTATAGGAGGCGAAGTGGGCGAGCAGTACTTC. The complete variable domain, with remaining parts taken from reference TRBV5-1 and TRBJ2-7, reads KAGVTQTPRYLIKTRGQQVTLSCSPISGHRSVSWYQQTPGQGLQFLFEYFSETQRNKGNFPGRFSGRQFSNSRSEMNVSTLELGDSALYLCASSFFIGGEVGEQYFGPGTRLTVT.

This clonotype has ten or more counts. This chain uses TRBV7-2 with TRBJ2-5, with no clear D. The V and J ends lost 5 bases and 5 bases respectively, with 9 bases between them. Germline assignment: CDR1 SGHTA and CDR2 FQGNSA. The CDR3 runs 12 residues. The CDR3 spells CASSPPGETQYF. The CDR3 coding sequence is TGTGCCAGCAGCCCCCCTGGGGAGACCCAGTACTTC.

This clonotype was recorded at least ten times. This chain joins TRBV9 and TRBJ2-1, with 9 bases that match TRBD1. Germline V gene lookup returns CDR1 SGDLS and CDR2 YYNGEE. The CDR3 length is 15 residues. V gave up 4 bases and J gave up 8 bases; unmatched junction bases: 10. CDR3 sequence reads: CASSPRDRVFHEQFF. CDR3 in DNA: TGTGCCAGCAGCCCCCGGGACAGGGTTTTTCATGAGCAGTTCTTC.

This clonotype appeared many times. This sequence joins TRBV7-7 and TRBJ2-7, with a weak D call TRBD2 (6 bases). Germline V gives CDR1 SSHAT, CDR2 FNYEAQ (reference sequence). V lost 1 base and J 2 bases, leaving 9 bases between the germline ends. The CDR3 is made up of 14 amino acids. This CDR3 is CASSLEGRPYEQYF. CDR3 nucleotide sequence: TGTGCCAGCAGCTTAGAAGGGAGGCCCTACGAGCAGTACTTC.

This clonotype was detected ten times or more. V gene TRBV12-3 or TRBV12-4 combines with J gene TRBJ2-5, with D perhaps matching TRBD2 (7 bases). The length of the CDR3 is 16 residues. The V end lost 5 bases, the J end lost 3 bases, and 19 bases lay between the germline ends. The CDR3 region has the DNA TGTGCCAGCAGTCCAGTGGTGGGGGGGCCTAAAGAGACCCAGTACTTC. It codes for CASSPVVGGPKETQYF.

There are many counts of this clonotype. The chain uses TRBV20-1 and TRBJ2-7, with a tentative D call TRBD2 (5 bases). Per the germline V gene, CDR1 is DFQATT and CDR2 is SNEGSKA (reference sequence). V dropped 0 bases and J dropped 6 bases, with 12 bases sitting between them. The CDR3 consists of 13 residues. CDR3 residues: CSARDSTRSEQYF. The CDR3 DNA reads TGCAGTGCTAGAGATTCTACTAGATCCGAGCAGTACTTC.

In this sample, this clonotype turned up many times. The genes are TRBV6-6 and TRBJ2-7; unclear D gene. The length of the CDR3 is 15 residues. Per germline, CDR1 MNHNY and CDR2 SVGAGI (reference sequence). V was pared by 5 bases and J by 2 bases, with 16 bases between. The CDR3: CASSVSVVLTYEQYF. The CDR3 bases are TGTGCCAGCAGTGTCTCAGTTGTCCTTACCTACGAGCAGTACTTC.